This T cell receptor (beta chain) was found in a study of identical twins. Whole-study results and caveats: For zero-insertion analyses, partial confounding could come from invariant MAIT and iNKT cells. Cord blood beta clonotypes that were abundant carried fewer insertions, and memory repertoires showed no such trend.

A note on this clonotype: Its antigen is unknown.

TCRdb re-derived calls from the 5' RACE reads in MiXCR, one entry per CDR3 protein. The sample holds around 1.7 million distinct CDR3 sequences, about 31% seen once. Trimming at V came to 4 bases and at J to 5 bases, leaving 6 bases not matched to a gene. The CDR3 sequence is 13 residues long. Germline V gene sequence: CDR1 SGHKS, CDR2 YYEKEE (reference sequence). The genes are TRBV5-5 and TRBJ2-7; 7 bases line up with TRBD2. The sequence was obtained from a newborn girl in good health. Input material: cord blood. The CDR3 reads CASSPTGGHEQYF. The CDR3 DNA is TGTGCCAGCAGCCCAACGGGAGGCCACGAGCAGTACTTC.